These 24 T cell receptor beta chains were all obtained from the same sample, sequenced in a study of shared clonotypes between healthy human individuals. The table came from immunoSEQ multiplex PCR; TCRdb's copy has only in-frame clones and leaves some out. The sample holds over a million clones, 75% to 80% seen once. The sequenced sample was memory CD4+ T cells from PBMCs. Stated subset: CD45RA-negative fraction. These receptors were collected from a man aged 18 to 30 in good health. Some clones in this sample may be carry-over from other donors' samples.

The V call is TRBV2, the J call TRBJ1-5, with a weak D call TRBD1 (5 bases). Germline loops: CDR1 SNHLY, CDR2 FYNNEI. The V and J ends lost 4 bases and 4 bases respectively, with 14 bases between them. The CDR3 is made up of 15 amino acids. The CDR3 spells CASSVGGGGNQPQHF. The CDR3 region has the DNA TGTGCCAGCAGTGTTGGGGGTGGGGGGAATCAGCCCCAGCATTTT. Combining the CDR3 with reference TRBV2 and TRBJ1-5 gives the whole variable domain EPEVTQTPSHQVTQMGQEVILRCVPISNHLYFYWYRQILGQKVEFLVSFYNNEISEKSEIFDDQFSVERPDGSNFTLKIRSTKLEDSAMYFCASSVGGGGNQPQHFGDGTRLSIL.

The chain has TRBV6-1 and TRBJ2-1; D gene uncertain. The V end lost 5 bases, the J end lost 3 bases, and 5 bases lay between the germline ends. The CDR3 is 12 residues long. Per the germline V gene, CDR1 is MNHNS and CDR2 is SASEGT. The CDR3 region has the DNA TGTGCCAGCAGTCCAGACTACAATGAGCAGTTCTTC. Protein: CASSPDYNEQFF.

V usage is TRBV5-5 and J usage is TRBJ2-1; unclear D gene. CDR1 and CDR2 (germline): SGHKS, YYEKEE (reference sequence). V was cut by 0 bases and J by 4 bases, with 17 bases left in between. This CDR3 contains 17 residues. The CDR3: CASSLALMLNGYNEQFF. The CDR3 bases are TGTGCCAGCAGCTTGGCGTTGATGCTCAACGGGTACAATGAGCAGTTCTTC.

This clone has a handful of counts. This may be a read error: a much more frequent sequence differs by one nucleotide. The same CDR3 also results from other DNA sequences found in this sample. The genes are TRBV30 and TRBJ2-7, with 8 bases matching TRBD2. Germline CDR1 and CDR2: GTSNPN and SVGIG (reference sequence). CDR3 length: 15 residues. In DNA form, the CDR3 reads TGTGCATGGAGCCTCGGACTAGCCGGGACCTACGAGCAGTACTTC. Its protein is CAWSLGLAGTYEQYF.

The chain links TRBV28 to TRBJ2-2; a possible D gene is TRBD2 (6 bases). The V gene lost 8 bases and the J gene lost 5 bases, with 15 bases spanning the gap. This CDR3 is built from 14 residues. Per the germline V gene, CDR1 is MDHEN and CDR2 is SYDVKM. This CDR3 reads CASLRQLATGELFF. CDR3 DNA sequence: TGTGCCAGCCTCAGGCAACTAGCTACCGGGGAGCTGTTTTTT.

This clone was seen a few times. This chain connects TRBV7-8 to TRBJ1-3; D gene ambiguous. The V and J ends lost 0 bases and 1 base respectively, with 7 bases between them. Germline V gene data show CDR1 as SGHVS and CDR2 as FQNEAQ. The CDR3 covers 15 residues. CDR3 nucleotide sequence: TGTGCCAGCAGCTTAGCAGTGGATTCTGGAAACACCATATATTTT. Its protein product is CASSLAVDSGNTIYF. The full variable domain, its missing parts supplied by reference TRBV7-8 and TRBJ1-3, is GAGVSQSPRYKVAKRGQDVALRCDPISGHVSLFWYQQALGQGPEFLTYFQNEAQLDKSGLPSDRFFAERPEGSVSTLKIQRTQQEDSAVYLCASSLAVDSGNTIYFGEGSWLTVV.

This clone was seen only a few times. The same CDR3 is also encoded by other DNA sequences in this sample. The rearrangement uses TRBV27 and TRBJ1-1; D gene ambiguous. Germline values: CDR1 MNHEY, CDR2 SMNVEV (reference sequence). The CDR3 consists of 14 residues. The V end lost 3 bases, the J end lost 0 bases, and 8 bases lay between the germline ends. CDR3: CASSFRPMNTEAFF. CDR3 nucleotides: TGTGCCAGCAGTTTCCGCCCTATGAACACTGAAGCTTTCTTT.

In DNA, the CDR3 is TGTGCCAGCAGTGTCCGAGTCCGGAGCTACACCTTC. Its translation: CASSVRVRSYTF. The chain links TRBV28 to TRBJ1-2; D gene ambiguous. CDR1 is MDHEN, CDR2 SYDVKM, per germline. This CDR3 has 12 residues. The V end lost 5 bases, the J end lost 9 bases, and 13 bases lay between the germline ends.

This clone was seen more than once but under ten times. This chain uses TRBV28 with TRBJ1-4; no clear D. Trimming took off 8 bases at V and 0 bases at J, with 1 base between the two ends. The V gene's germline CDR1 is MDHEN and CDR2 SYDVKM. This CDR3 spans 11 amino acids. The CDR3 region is CASATNEKLFF. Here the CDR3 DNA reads TGTGCCAGCGCAACTAATGAAAAACTGTTTTTT.

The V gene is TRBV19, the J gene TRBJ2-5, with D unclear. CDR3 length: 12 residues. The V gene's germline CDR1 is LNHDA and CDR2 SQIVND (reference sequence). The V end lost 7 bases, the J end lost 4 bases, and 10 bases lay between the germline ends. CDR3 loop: CASTDLGETQYF. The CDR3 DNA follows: TGTGCCAGTACAGATTTAGGAGAGACCCAGTACTTC.

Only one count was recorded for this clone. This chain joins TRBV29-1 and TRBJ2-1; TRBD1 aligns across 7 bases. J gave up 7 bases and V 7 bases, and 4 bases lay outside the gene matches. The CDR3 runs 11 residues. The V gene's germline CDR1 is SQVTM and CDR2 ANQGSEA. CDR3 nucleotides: TGCAGCGCCGGGACAGCAAATGAGCAGTTCTTC. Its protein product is CSAGTANEQFF.

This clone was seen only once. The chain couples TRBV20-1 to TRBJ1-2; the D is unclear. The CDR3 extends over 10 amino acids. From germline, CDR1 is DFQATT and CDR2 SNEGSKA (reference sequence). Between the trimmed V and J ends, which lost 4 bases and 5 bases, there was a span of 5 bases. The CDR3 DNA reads TGCAGTGCTACCACATATGGCTACACCTTC. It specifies CSATTYGYTF.

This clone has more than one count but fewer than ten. In DNA, the CDR3 is TGTGCCAGCAGTTTATCCGGACAGGGGATCCCACAAGAGACCCAGTACTTC. Translated: CASSLSGQGIPQETQYF. The V gene is TRBV27, the J gene TRBJ2-5, with 9 bases identical to TRBD1. After removal of 0 bases from V and 2 bases from J, the junction contained 7 bases not matched to a gene. This CDR3 spans 17 amino acids. Germline loops: CDR1 MNHEY, CDR2 SMNVEV (reference sequence).

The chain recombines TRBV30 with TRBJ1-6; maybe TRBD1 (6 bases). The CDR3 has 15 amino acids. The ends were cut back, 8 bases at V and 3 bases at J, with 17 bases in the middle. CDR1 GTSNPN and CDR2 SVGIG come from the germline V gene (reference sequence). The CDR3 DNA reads TGTGCCGGCAAGGGGGAGGACCACTATAATTCACCCCTCCACTTT. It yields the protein CAGKGEDHYNSPLHF.

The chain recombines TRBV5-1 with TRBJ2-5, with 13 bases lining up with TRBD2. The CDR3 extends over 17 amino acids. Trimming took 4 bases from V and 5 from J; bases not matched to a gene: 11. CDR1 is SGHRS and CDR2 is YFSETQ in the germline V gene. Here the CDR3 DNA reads TGCGCCAGCAGCCTCCGGACTAGCGGGAGAGGTGGTGAGACCCAGTACTTC. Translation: CASSLRTSGRGGETQYF.

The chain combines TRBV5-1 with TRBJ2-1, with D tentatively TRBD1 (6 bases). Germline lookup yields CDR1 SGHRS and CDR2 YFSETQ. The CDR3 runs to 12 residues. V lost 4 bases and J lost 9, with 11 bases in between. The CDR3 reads CASSTLGGEQFF. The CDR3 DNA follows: TGCGCCAGCAGCACACTAGGGGGTGAGCAGTTCTTC.

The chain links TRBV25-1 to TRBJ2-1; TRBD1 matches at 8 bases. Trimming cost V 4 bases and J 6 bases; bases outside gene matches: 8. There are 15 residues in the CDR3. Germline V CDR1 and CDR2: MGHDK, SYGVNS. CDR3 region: CASSGGAGGLNEQFF. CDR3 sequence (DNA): TGTGCCAGCAGTGGTGGAGCAGGGGGCCTCAATGAGCAGTTCTTC.

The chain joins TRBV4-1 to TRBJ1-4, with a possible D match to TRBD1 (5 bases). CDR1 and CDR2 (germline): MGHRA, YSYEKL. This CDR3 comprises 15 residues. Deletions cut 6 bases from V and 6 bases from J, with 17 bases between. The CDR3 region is CASSLLHGTYEKLFF. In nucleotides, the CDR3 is TGCGCCAGCAGTCTTCTTCATGGGACCTATGAAAAACTGTTTTTT.

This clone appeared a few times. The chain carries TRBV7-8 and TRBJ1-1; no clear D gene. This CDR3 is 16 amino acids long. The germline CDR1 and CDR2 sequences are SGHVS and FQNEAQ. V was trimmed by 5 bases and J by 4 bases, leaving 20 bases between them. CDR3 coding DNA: TGTGCCAGCAGCGCCCCTAGGACTTTATTGGGCACTGAAGCTTTCTTT. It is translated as CASSAPRTLLGTEAFF.

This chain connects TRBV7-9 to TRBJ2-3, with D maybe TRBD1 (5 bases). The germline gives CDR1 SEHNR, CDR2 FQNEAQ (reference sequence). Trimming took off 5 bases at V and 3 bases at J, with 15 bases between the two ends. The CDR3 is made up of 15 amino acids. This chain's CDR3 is CASSGPLRDTDTQYF. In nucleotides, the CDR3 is TGTGCCAGCAGCGGACCCCTCAGGGATACAGATACGCAGTATTTT.

In DNA, the CDR3 is TGTGCCAGCAGCGTAGCTCTATCAGCAACTAATGAAAAACTGTTTTTT. It translates to CASSVALSATNEKLFF. This rearrangement joins TRBV9 to TRBJ1-4; D is undetermined. Per the germline V gene, CDR1 is SGDLS and CDR2 is YYNGEE. The CDR3 covers 16 residues. V was clipped by 0 bases and J by 0 bases, with 9 bases between them.

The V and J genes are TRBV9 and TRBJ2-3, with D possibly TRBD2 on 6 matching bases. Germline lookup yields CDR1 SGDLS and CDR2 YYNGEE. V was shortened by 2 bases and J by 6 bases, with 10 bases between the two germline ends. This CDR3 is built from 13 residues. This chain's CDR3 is CASSVDRGDTQYF. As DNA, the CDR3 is TGTGCCAGCAGCGTCGACCGGGGGGATACGCAGTATTTT. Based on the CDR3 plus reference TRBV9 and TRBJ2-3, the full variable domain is DSGVTQTPKHLITATGQRVTLRCSPRSGDLSVYWYQQSLDQGLQFLIQYYNGEERAKGNILERFSAQQFPDLHSELNLSSLELGDSALYFCASSVDRGDTQYFGPGTRLTVL.

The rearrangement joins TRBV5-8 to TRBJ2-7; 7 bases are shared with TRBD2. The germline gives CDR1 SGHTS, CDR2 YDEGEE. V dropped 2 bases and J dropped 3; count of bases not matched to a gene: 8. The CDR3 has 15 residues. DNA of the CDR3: TGTGCCAGCAGCTTTTGGCTAGCGGCAAACTACGAGCAGTACTTC. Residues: CASSFWLAANYEQYF.

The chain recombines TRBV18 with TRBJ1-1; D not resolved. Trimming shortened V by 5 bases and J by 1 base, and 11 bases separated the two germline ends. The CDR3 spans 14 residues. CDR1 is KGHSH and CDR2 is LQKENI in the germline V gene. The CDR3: CASSAIGGNTEAFF. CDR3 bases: TGTGCCAGCTCAGCTATAGGCGGGAACACTGAAGCTTTCTTT. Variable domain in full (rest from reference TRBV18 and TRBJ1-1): NAGVMQNPRHLVRRRGQEARLRCSPMKGHSHVYWYRQLPEEGLKFMVYLQKENIIDESGMPKERFSAEFPKEGPSILRIQQVVRGDSAAYFCASSAIGGNTEAFFGQGTRLTVV.